This TCR beta chain was documented in a study of blood T cells in healthy people across ages (dated by TCRdb to the mid-2010s). Notes on the research overall: In model experiments, template switching captured about one uniquely barcoded TCR beta cDNA molecule for every two T cells. To track age-related changes in TCR beta repertoire diversity, the study relied on deep sequencing normalized with unique cDNA molecular identifiers. Two additional independent replicas of 1 million unique cDNA reads from the same blood draw were analyzed for two donors (one aged 18 to 30 and one aged 80 or older). Donors were grouped into four age groups: young (average about 15 years), middle-aged (39), aged (around 62) and long-lived (over 80).

The method behind the library was 5' RACE. TCRdb names Illumina HiSeq 2500 as the instrument used. A second PCR of roughly 7 to 12 cycles was run with a J-beta primer mix and a sample-barcoded 5' primer. A unique molecular identifier was introduced onto each TCR beta cDNA molecule by a template-switch 5' adaptor carrying 12 random nucleotides. Each sample yielded at least 3 million CDR3-containing paired-end reads. All of the RNA was converted into first-strand cDNA using the Mint cDNA synthesis kit, with a TRBC-specific oligonucleotide serving as the primer. Following uracil-DNA glycosylase treatment, a first 18-cycle PCR with universal primers M1SS and BC2_uni_R was performed on all cDNA. Concerning the study's data processing: For normalization, 1 million high-quality reads, each with a distinct molecular identifier, were randomly selected from each sample. Instead of being binned into consensus sequences, reads that shared molecular identifiers were thrown out. MiTCR, with a Q25 quality threshold and the strictest error-elimination algorithm, was used for CDR3 identification, clonotype clustering and error correction. A nonparametric unseen species model with Euler transformation was used to estimate a lower bound on total TCR beta diversity. TCRdb reprocessing: public reads trimmed at Q25 with fastp, clones called with MiXCR, in-frame beta chains kept. Rows are combined by CDR3 protein, so each entry shows the most common genes and DNA. TCRdb's processing, not the authors' own work, is the source of the V and J calls. The sample data list over 700,000 distinct CDR3 sequences, and around 25% of these were observed just once. The leading ten clones occupy 9.4% of the sample.

The donors were roughly 40 Caucasian individuals from Russia, aged roughly 6 to 100 years, who were systemically healthy. Each donor gave around 9.8 milliliters of peripheral blood, collected into EDTA-treated Vacutainer tubes. Ficoll-Paque density-gradient centrifugation was used to isolate PBMCs, with at least 6.5 million per sample. Trizol reagent was used to extract total RNA from PBMCs, with at least 5 micrograms per sample. For every donor, flow cytometry on a PBMC aliquot measured the percentage of naive CD45RAhigh/CD27high T cells. The germline V gene encodes CDR1 MGHRA and CDR2 YSYEKL. From the cysteine through the phenylalanine, the CDR3 covers 16 amino acids. Of the read, only the CDR3 DNA is kept; its 48 bases are in frame from base 1. V gives up 1 base and J gives up 0 bases, and the segment between their germline ends measures 9 bases. This clonotype was detected a few times. Its antigen remains unidentified. No much larger clonotype is one base removed from it; base qualities were not supplied.

The investigation overall reported the following: Observed TCR beta diversity per million T cells fell roughly linearly with age, and a significant reduction was already apparent by age around 40. There was a strong correlation between observed TCR beta diversity and the percentage of naive T cells measured by flow cytometry. Since profiling was done on bulk unsorted PBMCs, naive and antigen-experienced compartments could not be conclusively compared. Because the CMV infection status of the donors was unknown, age-related changes in expanded clonotypes may potentially have been confounded. The long-lived group showed more naive CD4+ T cells, fewer expanded clones and increased TCR diversity than the aged group, suggesting age selection. Estimates of total diversity based on one million sequenced T cells were regarded as lower bounds and as underestimates.

The sample also formed part of further work on T cells of mothers and their children. In that second paper, the authors write: Nine systemically healthy Caucasian individuals served as donors, namely three mothers together with their six children. cDNA synthesis consumed the entire amount of extracted RNA, loaded at 1.5 ug RNA in each 15 ul reaction. Sample barcodes and 2-4 random nucleotides were added via the M1S primer in the second PCR. Over 8 million TCR beta CDR3 reads were obtained for each mother, and about 3 million reads were obtained for each child. Thymic selection similarly shapes TCR recombination output in related and unrelated pairs, with minor effect from inherited differences. Normalized repertoire overlap in related mother-child pairs was always slightly higher than in unrelated mother-child pairs, but the difference was never significant. With a sensitivity of approximately 92 clones per million clonotypes, no persistent microchimeric T cell clones were detected. The study used deep NGS to compare TCR beta repertoires of mothers and children, seeking features distinguishing related mother-child pairs from unrelated individuals. Mothers averaged about 40 +/- 4 years of age and children averaged around 10 +/- 4 years. After adapter ligation was performed with NEBNext reagents, the libraries were sequenced on an Illumina HiSeq 2000 with 100+100 nt paired-end reads. To prevent cross-contamination, the mother and child libraries were prepared one month apart and sequenced in separate runs. For each donor, between roughly 500,000 and 2,100,000 distinct TCR beta clonotypes were identified. Naive TCR beta clonotypes were estimated from low-frequency clonotypes matched to each donor's FACS-determined naive share, without sorting.

This TCR was sampled from a boy younger than 18 in good health. The sample consisted of blood. The V and J genes are TRBV4-1 and TRBJ2-2; a confident D gene designation cannot be given. CDR3 protein: CASSQGAASNTGELFF. The DNA sequence is as follows: TGCGCCAGCAGCCAAGGGGCAGCGTCGAACACCGGGGAGCTGTTTTTT.